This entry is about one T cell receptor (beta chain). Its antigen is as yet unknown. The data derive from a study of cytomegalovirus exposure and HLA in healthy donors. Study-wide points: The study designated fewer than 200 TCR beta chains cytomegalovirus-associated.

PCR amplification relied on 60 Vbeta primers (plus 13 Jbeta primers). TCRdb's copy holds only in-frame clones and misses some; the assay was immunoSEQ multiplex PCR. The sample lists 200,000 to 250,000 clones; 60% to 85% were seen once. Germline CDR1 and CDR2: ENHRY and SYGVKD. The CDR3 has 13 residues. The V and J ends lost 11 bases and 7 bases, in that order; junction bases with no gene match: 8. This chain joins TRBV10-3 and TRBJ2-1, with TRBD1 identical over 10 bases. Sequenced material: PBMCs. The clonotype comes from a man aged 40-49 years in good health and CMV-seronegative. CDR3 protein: CAVTTGGLNEQFF. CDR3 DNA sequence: TGTGCCGTTACGACAGGGGGCTTGAATGAGCAGTTCTTC.